This T cell receptor beta chain was obtained from a study of cytomegalovirus exposure and HLA in healthy donors. Study conclusions and caveats: Specificity for CMV antigens was confirmed in vitro for a few of the CMV-associated chains.

There are a few counts of this clone. The antigen is not known. From germline, CDR1 is MNHEY and CDR2 SMNVEV (reference sequence). Losses at the gene ends were 5 bases for V and 7 bases for J; bases not matched to a gene: 5. The CDR3 is 14 amino acids. This table comes from immunoSEQ multiplex PCR, and its TCRdb copy is limited to in-frame clones, with some not included. The sample lists 130,000 to 150,000 clones, nearly 90% occurring once. Sequenced sample: PBMCs. The sequence was obtained from a woman in her late teens or twenties in good health and CMV-seropositive. This chain links TRBV27 with TRBJ1-6, with 7 bases identical to TRBD1. The CDR3 loop reads CASSADRDNSPLHF. The CDR3 coding sequence is TGTGCCAGCAGTGCCGACAGGGACAATTCACCCCTCCACTTT.